The 19 T cell receptor beta chains in this list originate from one sample, sequenced in a study of circulating tumor DNA in untreated peripheral T-cell lymphoma. Clones were read by immunoSEQ multiplex PCR, and TCRdb kept only the in-frame ones, dropping some. There are 150 to 200 clones in the sample; more than 75% occur only once, and more than 60% lies in the top ten. The source material was cell-free DNA from blood serum. All receptors derive from a human donor with peripheral T-cell lymphoma.

In DNA form, the CDR3 reads TGTGCCAGCAGCCAAGAGTCGCGGGAGAATGGTAATGAGCAGTTCTTC. It encodes CASSQESRENGNEQFF. The chain links TRBV4-2 to TRBJ2-1; 7 bases fit TRBD2. Trimming cost V 0 bases and J 7 bases; bases outside gene matches: 9. Germline V gene lookup returns CDR1 LGHNA and CDR2 YNFKEQ. The length of the CDR3 is 16 residues.

The chain is built from TRBV2 and TRBJ1-6; no firm D call. The germline V and J ends were trimmed by 4 bases and 6 bases, with 10 bases remaining between them. CDR1 and CDR2 (germline): SNHLY, FYNNEI. CDR3 size: 14 residues. Here the CDR3 reads CASSAQNSNSPLHF. The CDR3 DNA reads TGTGCCAGCAGTGCCCAGAATAGTAATTCACCCCTCCACTTT.

The V and J genes are TRBV7-8 and TRBJ2-7; D is unresolved. V lost 7 bases and J lost 2, with 12 bases in between. CDR1 is SGHVS, CDR2 FQNEAQ, per germline. The CDR3 extends over 13 amino acids. CDR3 nucleotides: TGTGCCAGCACCATAACACTTACCTACGAGCAGTACTTC. Translation: CASTITLTYEQYF.

The chain joins TRBV2 to TRBJ2-3, with TRBD2 as a possible D gene (5 bases). CDR1 SNHLY and CDR2 FYNNEI come from the germline V gene. The V end lost 4 bases, the J end lost 2 bases, and 13 bases lay between the germline ends. This CDR3 contains 15 residues. CDR3 protein: CASSVGSGSTDTQYF. The CDR3 DNA reads TGTGCCAGCAGTGTGGGAAGCGGATCCACAGATACGCAGTATTTT. The full variable domain, its missing parts supplied by reference TRBV2 and TRBJ2-3, is EPEVTQTPSHQVTQMGQEVILRCVPISNHLYFYWYRQILGQKVEFLVSFYNNEISEKSEIFDDQFSVERPDGSNFTLKIRSTKLEDSAMYFCASSVGSGSTDTQYFGPGTRLTVL.

This rearrangement joins TRBV27 to TRBJ2-1, with 8 bases that match TRBD2. There are 16 residues in the CDR3. Germline V gives CDR1 MNHEY, CDR2 SMNVEV (reference sequence). With V trimmed by 10 bases and J by 6 bases, 17 bases remained unmatched. CDR3 region: CAITRLAGGEGNEQFF. CDR3 coding DNA: TGTGCCATCACCCGTCTCGCGGGGGGCGAGGGCAATGAGCAGTTCTTC.

The chain's CDR3 is CAWKSGQGTYTIYF. The CDR3 DNA follows: TGTGCCTGGAAGTCGGGACAGGGGACATACACCATATATTTT. The chain links TRBV30 to TRBJ1-3; TRBD1 aligns across 10 bases. Germline V gene data show CDR1 as GTSNPN and CDR2 as SVGIG (reference sequence). The CDR3 runs 14 residues. The junction had 8 bases not matched to a gene; V was cut back by 4 bases and J by 8 bases.

This clone has only a few counts. The chain joins TRBV13 to TRBJ2-3, with 11 bases lining up with TRBD2. Germline values: CDR1 PRHDT, CDR2 FYEKMQ (reference sequence). The CDR3 consists of 16 residues. The V gene end was trimmed by 5 bases and the J gene end by 2 bases; junction bases not matched to a gene: 6. Here the CDR3 DNA reads TGTGCCAGCAGCCCGGGGACTAGCGGCCTCACAGATACGCAGTATTTT. Its protein is CASSPGTSGLTDTQYF.

This clone has just a few counts. The rearrangement links TRBV7-3 to TRBJ2-3; 8 bases line up with TRBD2. Germline V gene lookup returns CDR1 SGHTA and CDR2 FQGTGA. This CDR3 comprises 20 residues. Trimming at V came to 2 bases and at J to 5 bases, leaving 21 bases not matched to a gene. CDR3 nucleotides: TGTGCCAGCAGCTTAGAGACCGAGCTAGGCGGGAGGATGGCCAGAGATACGCAGTATTTT. It specifies CASSLETELGGRMARDTQYF.

The V and J genes are TRBV29-1 and TRBJ2-1, with a tentative D call TRBD1 (6 bases). This CDR3 has 12 residues. Trimming removed 4 bases from V and 9 bases from J, with 13 bases in between. Germline CDR1 reads SQVTM; CDR2 reads ANQGSEA. In nucleotides, the CDR3 is TGCAGCGTTGGGGAACAGGGCAGTGAGCAGTTCTTC. Residues: CSVGEQGSEQFF.

The rearrangement joins TRBV27 to TRBJ1-2; TRBD1 matches 8 bases. In germline, CDR1 is MNHEY, CDR2 SMNVEV (reference sequence). This CDR3 has 16 residues. Trimming removed 4 bases from V and 0 bases from J; junction bases left unmatched: 7. CDR3 sequence: CASSWTAGQANYGYTF. The DNA for the CDR3 is TGTGCCAGCAGTTGGACTGCGGGACAGGCTAACTATGGCTACACCTTC.

The chain employs TRBV6-8 and TRBJ1-1; D not resolved. Germline assignment: CDR1 MNHGY and CDR2 SAAAGT. V gave up 7 bases and J gave up 10 bases, with 10 bases separating them. This CDR3 has 10 residues. The CDR3 reads CASTSERAFF. The DNA of the CDR3 is TGTGCCAGCACGTCAGAAAGAGCTTTCTTT.

The chain is built from TRBV29-1 and TRBJ1-1; D unresolved. The CDR3 loop spans 14 amino acids. Between the trimmed V and J ends, which lost 7 bases and 0 bases, there was a span of 15 bases. In germline, CDR1 is SQVTM, CDR2 ANQGSEA. CDR3 DNA sequence: TGCAGCGCCCTCTTCGGGTCCCTGAACACTGAAGCTTTCTTT. This sequence encodes CSALFGSLNTEAFF. Using reference TRBV29-1 and TRBJ1-1 for the parts outside the CDR3, the full variable domain is SAVISQKPSRDICQRGTSLTIQCQVDSQVTMMFWYRQQPGQSLTLIATANQGSEATYESGFVIDKFPISRPNLTFSTLTVSNMSPEDSSIYLCSALFGSLNTEAFFGQGTRLTVV.

This clone was counted a few times. The V call is TRBV2, the J call TRBJ2-1; D not certain. The CDR3 consists of 15 residues. Germline V gene data show CDR1 as SNHLY and CDR2 as FYNNEI. The V end was cut by 4 bases, the J end by 0 bases, with 10 bases between. The CDR3 sequence: CASSGGVSSYNEQFF. The CDR3 nucleotides are TGTGCCAGCAGTGGGGGTGTGAGCTCCTACAATGAGCAGTTCTTC.

This chain uses TRBV7-2 with TRBJ2-3; TRBD2 is a possible D gene (6 bases). Deletions cut 1 base from V and 7 bases from J, with 21 bases between. The CDR3 contains 17 residues. Germline-derived CDR1 and CDR2 are SGHTA and FQGNSA. Here the CDR3 reads CASSLGSVVSGSNTQYF. The CDR3, as DNA: TGTGCCAGCAGCTTAGGGTCGGTGGTTAGCGGCAGTAATACGCAGTATTTT.

CDR3 DNA sequence: TGTGCCAACACACCCAGGGGGTCGGTAAAGAACACTGAAGCTTTCTTT. Protein product: CANTPRGSVKNTEAFF. The V and J genes are TRBV7-3 and TRBJ1-1; 7 positions match TRBD1. From germline, CDR1 is SGHTA and CDR2 FQGTGA. Unmatched junction bases numbered 15, after V lost 10 bases and J lost 1 base. The CDR3 loop spans 16 amino acids.

This clone was counted only a few times. V gene TRBV7-6 combines with J gene TRBJ1-2; the D is unclear. The CDR3 consists of 12 residues. Germline-derived CDR1 and CDR2 are SGHVS and FNYEAQ. Trimming shortened V by 5 bases and J by 13 bases, and 17 bases separated the two germline ends. CDR3 bases: TGTGCCAGCAGCCCCTTTCGGGGTCGACCCACCTTC. It encodes CASSPFRGRPTF.

The rearrangement joins TRBV21-1 to TRBJ2-5; whether TRBD2, the table's D call, matches the DNA was not checked. TRBV21-1 is listed as a pseudogene. The CDR3 runs to 13 residues. CDR3 protein: CASPGGIGETQYF. The DNA of the CDR3 is TGTGCCAGCCCTGGAGGCATCGGGGAGACCCAGTACTTC.

CDR3 loop: CASSLRGGSNTQYF. The CDR3, as DNA: TGTGCCAGCAGTTTACGGGGGGGGTCCAATACGCAGTATTTT. The chain links TRBV28 to TRBJ2-3, with 8 bases aligning to TRBD2. The V and J ends lost 2 bases and 7 bases, in that order; junction bases with no gene match: 5. CDR1 and CDR2 from the germline V gene are MDHEN and SYDVKM. CDR3 length equals 14 residues.

This clone was seen a few times. V is TRBV7-9 and J is TRBJ1-1; D uncertain. Germline-derived CDR1 and CDR2 are SEHNR and FQNEAQ (reference sequence). CDR3 length: 17 amino acids. V was cut by 5 bases and J by 1 base, with 20 bases left in between. CDR3 protein: CASSLHTPGRGNTEAFF. Written as DNA, the CDR3 is TGTGCCAGCAGCCTTCATACCCCGGGCCGAGGGAACACTGAAGCTTTCTTT.